These 5 T cell receptor beta chains came from one sample sequenced in a study of post-analysis software for immune sequencing data. Regarding the study as a whole: In patients, TRBV5-6, TRBV5-1 and TRBV20-1 belonged to roughly five TRBV segments found more frequently than in controls.

These receptors have no known antigen. Prepared libraries of TCR beta cDNA carried unique molecular identifiers. TCRdb re-analysed the PCR reads in MiXCR, keeping a single row per CDR3 protein. The table records approximately 730,000 distinct CDR3 sequences, roughly 46% of them present only once. Sequencing input: blood. The receptors were gathered from a girl aged 5-17 years with multiple sclerosis.

V gene TRBV12-3 or TRBV12-4 combines with J gene TRBJ2-1; 7 bases are a match to TRBD1. This CDR3 contains 15 residues. V lost 0 bases to trimming and J lost 7 bases; unmatched junction nucleotides: 6. The CDR3 coding sequence is TGTGCCAGCAGTTTAGCGCCCGACAGGGTTAATGAGCAGTTCTTC. Protein product: CASSLAPDRVNEQFF.

On this clonotype itself: A read error may be the cause here, since a much bigger clone is one base away. The chain joins TRBV6-5 to TRBJ2-6; no clear D. CDR3 length equals 16 residues. V was shortened by 8 bases and J by 1 base, with 15 bases between the two germline ends. Per the germline V gene, CDR1 is MNHEY and CDR2 is SVGAGI. In DNA form, the CDR3 reads TGTGCCAGCGCAAAGTTCATGGGGTCTGGGGCCAACGTCCTGACTTTC. Amino acid sequence: CASAKFMGSGANVLTF.

Here the CDR3 reads CASSLVIGGEQPQHF. As DNA, the CDR3 is TGTGCCAGCAGCTTAGTGATAGGGGGCGAACAGCCCCAGCATTTT. This chain joins TRBV7-2 and TRBJ1-5; TRBD1 matches at 7 bases. There are 15 residues in the CDR3. J lost 7 bases, V lost 1 base, and 7 bases had no gene match. The germline gives CDR1 SGHTA, CDR2 FQGNSA.

This sequence joins TRBV6-1 and TRBJ1-2; unclear D gene. This CDR3 is built from 14 residues. The germline V gene has CDR1 MNHNS and CDR2 SASEGT. Trimming pared 0 bases from V and 2 bases from J, leaving 7 bases between. In DNA form, the CDR3 reads TGTGCCAGCAGTGAAGCTGAAGTAAACTATGGCTACACCTTC. Protein product: CASSEAEVNYGYTF.

As to this clonotype: One junction end does not reproduce the germline sequence, and a read error may be involved. V usage is TRBV7-7 and J usage is TRBJ2-2; TRBD1 matches at 9 bases. The CDR3 runs 14 residues. Germline assignment: CDR1 SSHAT and CDR2 FNYEAQ (reference sequence). The CDR3 DNA sequence: TGTGCTAGCAGCCCGGGACAGGGAACCGGGGAGCTGTTTTTT. Amino acids: CASSPGQGTGELFF.